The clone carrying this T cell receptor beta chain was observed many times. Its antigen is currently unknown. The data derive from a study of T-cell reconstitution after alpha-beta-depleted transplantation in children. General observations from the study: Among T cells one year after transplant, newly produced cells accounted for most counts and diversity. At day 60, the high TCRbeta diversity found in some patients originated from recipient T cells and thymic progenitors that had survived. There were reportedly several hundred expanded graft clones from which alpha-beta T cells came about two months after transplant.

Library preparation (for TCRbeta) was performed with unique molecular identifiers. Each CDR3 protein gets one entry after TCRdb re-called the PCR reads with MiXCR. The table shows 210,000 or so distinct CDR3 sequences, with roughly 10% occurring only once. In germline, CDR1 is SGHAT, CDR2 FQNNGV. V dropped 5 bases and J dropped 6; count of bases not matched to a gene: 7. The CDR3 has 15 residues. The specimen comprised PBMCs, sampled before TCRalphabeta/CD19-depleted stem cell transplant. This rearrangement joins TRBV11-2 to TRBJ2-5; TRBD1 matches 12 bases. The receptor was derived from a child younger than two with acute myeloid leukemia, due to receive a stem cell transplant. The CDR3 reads CASSPGTGGGKTQYF. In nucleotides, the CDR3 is TGTGCCAGCAGCCCCGGGACAGGGGGCGGAAAGACCCAGTACTTC.